The 24 T cell receptor beta chains presented below share a single source sample, sequenced in a study of T cells in Graves' hyperthyroidism and ophthalmopathy. Researchers took RNA transcripts and amplified the TCR beta CDR3 regions from them. During a first-round RT-PCR of the TCR CDR3, the HTBI primer set was used. A single record per CDR3 protein comes from TCRdb applying MiXCR to the multiplex PCR reads. Counted here are over 200,000 distinct CDR3 sequences, approximately 15% occurring once; the ten biggest clones make up about 14%. The sequencing input was blood. Receptor source: a woman in her 40s with Graves' hyperthyroidism that later progressed to Graves' ophthalmopathy.

This clonotype was found many times. This chain connects TRBV5-1 to TRBJ2-6; 8 bases are shared with TRBD1. The CDR3 is made up of 17 amino acids. Germline trimming cut 4 bases from V and 0 bases from J; bases unmatched to any gene: 6. Germline V lookup: CDR1 SGHRS, CDR2 YFSETQ. In DNA, the CDR3 is TGCGCCAGCAGCCCCCGGACAGGGAGCTCTGGGGCCAACGTCCTGACTTTC. Translating it yields CASSPRTGSSGANVLTF.

The chain links TRBV4-1 to TRBJ1-1; 9 bases fit TRBD1. Trimming at V came to 1 base and at J to 1 base, leaving 16 bases not matched to a gene. The CDR3 runs to 20 residues. Germline loops: CDR1 MGHRA, CDR2 YSYEKL. The CDR3 region is CASSQGPRTGAWTGNTEAFF. In DNA form, the CDR3 reads TGCGCCAGCAGCCAAGGACCACGGACAGGGGCCTGGACCGGGAACACTGAAGCTTTCTTT.

This clonotype came up a few times. This rearrangement joins TRBV20-1 to TRBJ2-7; 10 nucleotides align to TRBD1. This CDR3 is 15 amino acids long. Germline CDR1 is DFQATT and CDR2 is SNEGSKA (reference sequence). J was trimmed by 0 bases and V by 3 bases; bases with no gene match: 5. The CDR3 reads CSARRQGAVSYEQYF. The CDR3 DNA reads as TGCAGTGCTAGGAGACAGGGGGCGGTCTCCTACGAGCAGTACTTC.

This clonotype turned up a few times. The chain carries TRBV5-1 and TRBJ2-3; D unresolved. The CDR3 is 14 amino acids. In germline, CDR1 is SGHRS, CDR2 YFSETQ. V dropped 4 bases and J dropped 1 base, with 10 bases sitting between them. This chain's CDR3 is CASSLTVGTDTQYF. In DNA form, the CDR3 reads TGCGCCAGCAGCCTGACGGTGGGCACAGATACGCAGTATTTT.

This clonotype was observed many times. The CDR3 spells CASNLPLAGPETQYF. The CDR3 coding sequence is TGTGCCAGCAATCTCCCCCTAGCGGGACCGGAGACCCAGTACTTC. The rearrangement links TRBV6-2 or TRBV6-3 to TRBJ2-5, with 9 bases fitting TRBD2. There are 15 residues in the CDR3. Per the germline V gene, CDR1 is MNHEY and CDR2 is SVGEGT. V shed 7 bases and J 5 bases; nucleotides not matched to a gene: 11.

This clonotype was counted ten times or more. The J gene is TRBJ1-3, the V gene TRBV15, with TRBD1 matching over 7 bases. The CDR3 is 16 amino acids. Germline CDR1 reads LNHNV; CDR2 reads YYDKDF (reference sequence). V was clipped by 0 bases and J by 0 bases; unmatched bases: 2. The CDR3 loop reads CATSRDRDSSGNTIYF. The CDR3 DNA reads TGTGCCACCAGCAGAGATCGGGACAGCTCTGGAAACACCATATATTTT.

This clonotype was seen ten or more times. The chain couples TRBV3-1 to TRBJ2-1; the match to TRBD2 covers 9 bases. The CDR3 extends over 16 amino acids. Germline CDR1 is LGHDT and CDR2 is YNNKEL (reference sequence). V shed 1 base and J 3 bases; nucleotides not matched to a gene: 4. The CDR3 nucleotides read TGTGCCAGCAGCCAAGGGCTAGCGGGGTACTACAATGAGCAGTTCTTC. Amino acid sequence: CASSQGLAGYYNEQFF.

The chain employs TRBV28 and TRBJ1-5; TRBD1 might be the D (5 bases). Trimming left V 2 bases short and J 2 bases short, with 10 bases between. The CDR3 is made up of 15 amino acids. From germline, CDR1 is MDHEN and CDR2 SYDVKM. CDR3 region: CASSLEGVRNQPQHF. CDR3 DNA sequence: TGTGCCAGCAGTTTAGAAGGGGTGCGCAATCAGCCCCAGCATTTT.

The chain has TRBV18 and TRBJ2-5; TRBD2 is a possible D gene (6 bases). CDR3 length: 16 residues. Germline V gene data show CDR1 as KGHSH and CDR2 as LQKENI. Trimming left V 2 bases short and J 4 bases short, with 17 bases between. Here the CDR3 reads CASSPFSGTLGETQYF. The CDR3 DNA reads as TGTGCCAGCTCACCATTTTCCGGGACTCTGGGAGAGACCCAGTACTTC.

This clonotype was counted ten times or more. The chain has TRBV28 and TRBJ2-6, with TRBD1 matching 8 bases. The germline V gene encodes CDR1 MDHEN and CDR2 SYDVKM. V was clipped by 3 bases and J by 2 bases; unmatched bases: 18. CDR3 length: 21 residues. The CDR3 protein is CASSFPGTGVRPQTGANVLTF. CDR3 in DNA: TGTGCCAGCAGTTTTCCAGGGACAGGCGTCCGACCCCAGACTGGGGCCAACGTCCTGACTTTC.

The chain recombines TRBV5-1 with TRBJ2-2; no reliable D call. Between the trimmed V and J ends, which lost 0 bases and 4 bases, there was a span of 13 bases. CDR3 length equals 16 residues. CDR1 is SGHRS and CDR2 is YFSETQ in the germline V gene. CDR3 residues: CASSLVPDVGTGELFF. CDR3 DNA: TGCGCCAGCAGCTTGGTCCCGGATGTGGGCACCGGGGAGCTGTTTTTT. The entire variable domain, with the rest obtained from reference TRBV5-1 and TRBJ2-2, is as follows: KAGVTQTPRYLIKTRGQQVTLSCSPISGHRSVSWYQQTPGQGLQFLFEYFSETQRNKGNFPGRFSGRQFSNSRSEMNVSTLELGDSALYLCASSLVPDVGTGELFFGEGSRLTVL.

The chain couples TRBV7-3 to TRBJ2-4, with a weak D call TRBD1 (6 bases). The germline V and J ends were trimmed by 4 bases and 9 bases, with 13 bases remaining between them. Germline CDR1 reads SGHTA; CDR2 reads FQGTGA. The CDR3 has 13 amino acids. CDR3 loop: CASSSQGSGIQYF. CDR3 sequence (DNA): TGTGCCAGCAGCTCGCAGGGGTCCGGCATTCAGTACTTC.

This clonotype was seen repeatedly, ten times or more. J is TRBJ2-1 and V is TRBV2; 9 bases match TRBD2. The CDR3 runs 18 residues. Germline assignment: CDR1 SNHLY and CDR2 FYNNEI. Unmatched junction bases numbered 14, after V lost 3 bases and J lost 5 bases. CDR3 sequence reads: CASSDRASGVRVDNEQFF. For the CDR3, the DNA is TGTGCCAGCAGTGATAGGGCTAGCGGGGTCCGAGTCGACAATGAGCAGTTCTTC.

The chain recombines TRBV28 with TRBJ2-5, with unresolved D. The V gene lost 4 bases and the J gene lost 1 base, with 13 bases spanning the gap. The CDR3 is made up of 15 amino acids. The germline V gene encodes CDR1 MDHEN and CDR2 SYDVKM. The CDR3 protein is CASSSHSPGQETQYF. As DNA, the CDR3 is TGTGCCAGCAGTTCCCATAGTCCAGGCCAAGAGACCCAGTACTTC. The full variable domain, in which reference TRBV28 and TRBJ2-5 provide the parts outside the CDR3, is DVKVTQSSRYLVKRTGEKVFLECVQDMDHENMFWYRQDPGLGLRLIYFSYDVKMKEKGDIPEGYSVSREKKERFSLILESASTNQTSMYLCASSSHSPGQETQYFGPGTRLLVL.

This clonotype was seen repeatedly, ten times or more. V and J are TRBV7-9 and TRBJ2-7; 14 bases map to TRBD2. The CDR3 has 16 amino acids. Germline CDR1 SEHNR, CDR2 FQNEAQ (reference sequence). Germline trimming cut 3 bases from V and 6 bases from J; bases unmatched to any gene: 7. CDR3 residues: CASSFPSGLAGGEQYF. CDR3 DNA sequence: TGTGCCAGCAGCTTCCCTTCAGGACTAGCGGGAGGCGAGCAGTACTTC.

V usage is TRBV7-9 and J usage is TRBJ2-2, with TRBD1 matching over 7 bases. Germline V CDR1 and CDR2: SEHNR, FQNEAQ (reference sequence). The CDR3 covers 16 residues. J was trimmed by 4 bases and V by 3 bases; bases with no gene match: 8. The CDR3 DNA follows: TGTGCCAGCAGCTTGGGAACAGGGGTTGGCACCGGGGAGCTGTTTTTT. Protein sequence: CASSLGTGVGTGELFF.

With regard to this clonotype: One end of the junction does not line up with germline, which may come from a read error. V usage is TRBV5-1 and J usage is TRBJ2-5, with no clear D. Per the germline V gene, CDR1 is SGHRS and CDR2 is YFSETQ. The CDR3 runs 13 residues. In DNA, the CDR3 is TGCGCCAGCAGCTTGCCGGACGTCCCCCTTCTTCACTTC. Translation gives CASSLPDVPLLHF. The full variable domain, in which reference TRBV5-1 and TRBJ2-5 provide the parts outside the CDR3, is KAGVTQTPRYLIKTRGQQVTLSCSPISGHRSVSWYQQTPGQGLQFLFEYFSETQRNKGNFPGRFSGRQFSNSRSEMNVSTLELGDSALYLCASSLPDVPLLHFGPGTRLLVL.

For this clonotype: This may come from a read error, since a much larger clone is one base off. V is TRBV30 and J is TRBJ1-1; no clear D. Looked up from germline, CDR1 is GTSNPN and CDR2 is SVGIG (reference sequence). This CDR3 has 13 amino acids. The V and J ends lost 8 bases and 4 bases respectively, with 17 bases between them. CDR3 loop: CAQSMSLSTEAFF. CDR3 coding DNA: TGTGCCCAGAGCATGTCGCTAAGCACTGAAGCTTTCTTT. Filled out from reference TRBV30 and TRBJ1-1, the complete variable domain reads SQTIHQWPATLVQPVGSPLSLECTVEGTSNPNLYWYRQAAGRGLQLLFYSVGIGQISSEVPQNLSASRPQDRQFILSSKKLLLSDSGFYLCAQSMSLSTEAFFGQGTRLTVV.

V is TRBV19 and J is TRBJ2-7; possibly TRBD1 or TRBD2 for D (7 bases each). Trimming removed 3 bases from V and 3 bases from J, with 18 bases in between. CDR3 size: 16 residues. From germline, CDR1 is LNHDA and CDR2 SQIVND (reference sequence). The CDR3 is CASSIRGLADNYEQYF. CDR3 coding DNA: TGTGCCAGTAGTATTAGGGGGCTAGCGGATAACTACGAGCAGTACTTC.

The V gene is TRBV30, the J gene TRBJ2-3; 9 positions agree with TRBD2. This CDR3 spans 13 amino acids. CDR1 is GTSNPN, CDR2 SVGIG, per germline (reference sequence). V trimming: 8 bases; J trimming: 7 bases; junction bases outside the gene matches: 10. Here the CDR3 reads CAGTAGGLYTQYF. The CDR3 DNA reads as TGTGCCGGAACAGCGGGGGGTTTATATACGCAGTATTTT.

This clonotype was observed many times. The CDR3 nucleotides read TGTGCCAGCAGTTACTCGCGAGAGAGCAATCAGCCCCAGCATTTT. This encodes CASSYSRESNQPQHF. The chain employs TRBV6-6 and TRBJ1-5; no reliable D call. This CDR3 is 15 amino acids long. Trimming shortened V by 0 bases and J by 1 base, and 7 bases separated the two germline ends. CDR1 and CDR2 (germline): MNHNY, SVGAGI (reference sequence).

This clonotype was seen repeatedly, ten times or more. This chain joins TRBV15 and TRBJ1-4, with D unresolved. From germline, CDR1 is LNHNV and CDR2 YYDKDF (reference sequence). The CDR3 spans 15 residues. V lost 1 base to trimming and J lost 6 bases, with 12 bases between them. CDR3: CATSRGADPYEKLFF. DNA for the CDR3: TGTGCCACCAGCAGAGGGGCAGACCCTTATGAAAAACTGTTTTTT.

Details on this clonotype: A single base separates this from a much larger clone, so it may be a read error. The V gene is TRBV12-3 or TRBV12-4, the J gene TRBJ2-2, with no clear D. The CDR3 totals 14 residues. The DNA of the CDR3 is TGTACCAGCACGTTAGAGCCGAACACCGGGGAGCTGTTTTTT. This codes for CTSTLEPNTGELFF.

This clonotype has ten or more counts. The chain has TRBV12-3 or TRBV12-4 and TRBJ1-2, with 8 bases identical to TRBD1. Trimming cost V 1 base and J 4 bases; bases outside gene matches: 2. The CDR3 is 14 residues long. Written as DNA, the CDR3 is TGTGCCAGCAGTTTAGAGGACAGGGCCTATGGCTACACCTTC. This encodes CASSLEDRAYGYTF.